These 30 T cell receptor beta chains originate from one sample sequenced in a study of graft-versus-host responses after intestinal transplantation. Profiled with immunoSEQ multiplex PCR; TCRdb holds only in-frame clones, not every one. The table lists 21,000 or so clones, approximately 60% of them singletons. Material: alloreactive CD4+ T cells from a mixed lymphocyte reaction culture, obtained before intestinal transplant. Subset here: CFSE-low proliferating T cells sorted from roughly six-day pre-transplant mixed lymphocyte reaction (GvH or HvG direction). The receptors were sampled from a human patient who received an intestinal transplant.

The gene calls are TRBV7-6 and TRBJ1-1; perhaps TRBD1 as D (5 bases). The germline gives CDR1 SGHVS, CDR2 FNYEAQ. Trimming left V 0 bases short and J 2 bases short, with 10 bases between. This CDR3 has 15 amino acids. The CDR3 loop is CASSLAQGVNTEAFF. The CDR3 coding sequence is TGTGCCAGCAGCTTAGCGCAAGGGGTAAACACTGAAGCTTTCTTT.

This clone came up a few times. This chain joins TRBV5-4 and TRBJ2-5; D not resolved. Germline CDR1 is SGHNT and CDR2 is YYREEE (reference sequence). Trimming cost V 0 bases and J 7 bases, with 16 bases left between them. CDR3 length: 15 residues. CDR3 in amino acids: CASSLVHNQRATQYF. The CDR3 DNA sequence: TGTGCCAGCAGCTTGGTCCATAATCAACGAGCGACCCAGTACTTC.

The genes are TRBV6-1 and TRBJ1-3, with 9 bases identical to TRBD1. With V trimmed by 7 bases and J by 5 bases, 9 bases remained unmatched. In germline, CDR1 is MNHNS, CDR2 SASEGT. CDR3 length: 15 amino acids. The CDR3 spells CASNLPGQGRNTIYF. CDR3 bases: TGTGCCAGCAACTTACCGGGACAGGGACGAAACACCATATATTTT.

V usage is TRBV7-9 and J usage is TRBJ2-5; 7 positions match TRBD1. V lost 0 bases to trimming and J lost 5 bases; unmatched junction nucleotides: 6. CDR3 length: 15 amino acids. The germline V gene has CDR1 SEHNR and CDR2 FQNEAQ (reference sequence). CDR3 region: CASSLARQGMETQYF. DNA for the CDR3: TGTGCCAGCAGCTTAGCCCGACAGGGTATGGAGACCCAGTACTTC.

This chain uses TRBV6-1 with TRBJ1-4; tentatively, D is TRBD1 (5 bases). The ends were cut back, 0 bases at V and 7 bases at J, with 21 bases in the middle. Germline assignment: CDR1 MNHNS and CDR2 SASEGT. The CDR3 covers 18 residues. The CDR3 sequence is CASSEAIWYRSQGEKLFF. The CDR3 DNA sequence: TGTGCCAGCAGTGAAGCTATTTGGTACAGGTCTCAAGGTGAAAAACTGTTTTTT.

The rearrangement joins TRBV4-1 to TRBJ2-7, with 7 bases that match TRBD1. The V and J ends lost 0 bases and 3 bases, in that order; junction bases with no gene match: 8. CDR1 and CDR2 (germline): MGHRA, YSYEKL. The CDR3 length is 16 residues. The CDR3 DNA reads as TGCGCCAGCAGCCAAGATATTAGACAGGGCCACTACGAGCAGTACTTC. Encoded protein: CASSQDIRQGHYEQYF.

The rearrangement uses TRBV28 and TRBJ1-1, with D possibly matching TRBD1 (6 bases). The CDR3 is made up of 14 amino acids. CDR1 and CDR2 from the germline V gene are MDHEN and SYDVKM. V was pared by 6 bases and J by 2 bases, with 13 bases between. CDR3 in DNA: TGTGCCAGCAGCACGAGGACAGTAAACACTGAAGCTTTCTTT. It codes for CASSTRTVNTEAFF.

This clone was counted a few times. CDR3 sequence: CASSPQILVAGGNTGELFF. The CDR3 DNA is TGCGCCAGCAGCCCACAAATCCTCGTCGCCGGGGGGAACACCGGGGAGCTGTTTTTT. V gene TRBV4-3 combines with J gene TRBJ2-2, with D possibly TRBD2 on 6 matching bases. From germline, CDR1 is LGHNA and CDR2 YSLEER. The CDR3 covers 19 residues. Trimming removed 4 bases at V and 1 base at J, with 22 bases between.

This sequence joins TRBV7-3 and TRBJ2-1, with 9 bases matching TRBD2. Per germline, CDR1 SGHTA and CDR2 FQGTGA. V was clipped by 2 bases and J by 4 bases; unmatched bases: 0. The CDR3 extends over 14 amino acids. In DNA, the CDR3 is TGTGCCAGCAGCTTACTAGCGGGATACAATGAGCAGTTCTTC. Its translation is CASSLLAGYNEQFF. The variable domain in full, completed from reference TRBV7-3 and TRBJ2-1, reads GAGVSQTPSNKVTEKGKYVELRCDPISGHTALYWYRQSLGQGPEFLIYFQGTGAADDSGLPNDRFFAVRPEGSVSTLKIQRTERGDSAVYLCASSLLAGYNEQFFGPGTRLTVL.

V gene TRBV4-1 combines with J gene TRBJ2-5; 12 bases agree with TRBD2. J was trimmed by 1 base and V by 0 bases; bases with no gene match: 6. The germline CDR1 and CDR2 sequences are MGHRA and YSYEKL. CDR3 length: 18 amino acids. The DNA for the CDR3 is TGCGCCAGCAGCCAAGATCCGAGGACTAGCGGGGTCCAAGAGACCCAGTACTTC. This translates into CASSQDPRTSGVQETQYF.

V usage is TRBV5-4 and J usage is TRBJ2-1; a possible D gene is TRBD1 (5 bases). V was pared by 2 bases and J by 4 bases, with 16 bases between. Germline loops: CDR1 SGHNT, CDR2 YYREEE (reference sequence). The CDR3 contains 16 residues. CDR3 sequence: CASSLSAQASYNEQFF. The CDR3 DNA is TGTGCCAGCAGCTTAAGCGCACAGGCTTCATACAATGAGCAGTTCTTC. The full variable domain, its missing parts supplied by reference TRBV5-4 and TRBJ2-1, is ETGVTQSPTHLIKTRGQQVTLRCSSQSGHNTVSWYQQALGQGPQFIFQYYREEENGRGNFPPRFSGLQFPNYSSELNVNALELDDSALYLCASSLSAQASYNEQFFGPGTRLTVL.

In this sample, this clone turned up a few times. Other DNA sequences in this specimen translate into the identical CDR3. The chain employs TRBV6-5 and TRBJ1-1; no clear D gene. This CDR3 region has 11 residues. V was clipped by 5 bases and J by 5 bases, with 6 bases between them. Germline-derived CDR1 and CDR2 are MNHEY and SVGAGI. The CDR3 DNA reads as TGTGCCAGCAGTCGCGGGACTGAAGCTTTCTTT. This codes for CASSRGTEAFF.

This chain joins TRBV7-2 and TRBJ2-4; a possible D gene is TRBD2 (5 bases). V shed 4 bases and J shed 12 bases, with 16 bases lying between them. Germline V gene data show CDR1 as SGHTA and CDR2 as FQGNSA. CDR3 length equals 13 residues. CDR3 amino acids: CASSSQSGTPQYF. CDR3 DNA: TGTGCCAGCAGCTCCCAATCGGGAACTCCTCAGTACTTC.

The J gene is TRBJ2-1, the V gene TRBV5-4; TRBD2 matches 7 bases. There are 15 residues in the CDR3. The V gene's germline CDR1 is SGHNT and CDR2 YYREEE (reference sequence). Trimming cost V 0 bases and J 6 bases; bases outside gene matches: 6. The CDR3 DNA sequence: TGTGCCAGCAGCTTGGGTCCGGGACTATCCAATGAGCAGTTCTTC. Translating gives CASSLGPGLSNEQFF.

This clone was counted only a few times. This CDR3 reads CASSLEGLAGETQYF. The CDR3 coding sequence is TGCGCCAGCAGCTTGGAAGGACTAGCGGGAGAGACCCAGTACTTC. V and J are TRBV5-1 and TRBJ2-5; TRBD2 matches 11 bases. V shed 0 bases and J 4 bases; nucleotides not matched to a gene: 2. Germline lookup yields CDR1 SGHRS and CDR2 YFSETQ. The CDR3 runs 15 residues.

Written as DNA, the CDR3 is TGTGCCAGTAGGAGACAGCTCTCTGGAAACACCATATATTTT. It is translated as CASRRQLSGNTIYF. The chain recombines TRBV19 with TRBJ1-3; maybe TRBD1 (5 bases). The CDR3 runs 14 residues. Trimming pared 6 bases from V and 0 bases from J, leaving 9 bases between. Germline V gene lookup returns CDR1 LNHDA and CDR2 SQIVND (reference sequence).

V and J are TRBV27 and TRBJ2-7; D is possibly TRBD1 (6 bases). Trimming cost V 5 bases and J 3 bases, with 17 bases left between them. This CDR3 is built from 15 residues. Germline CDR1 is MNHEY and CDR2 is SMNVEV (reference sequence). CDR3 DNA sequence: TGTGCCAGCAGTCCACGACAGGTTTTAGGCTACGAGCAGTACTTC. Translation: CASSPRQVLGYEQYF.

This sequence joins TRBV15 and TRBJ2-4; TRBD2 might be the D (6 bases). Trimming shortened V by 1 base and J by 8 bases, and 12 bases separated the two germline ends. The CDR3 is 14 residues long. The germline V gene encodes CDR1 LNHNV and CDR2 YYDKDF (reference sequence). CDR3 in amino acids: CATSRGSSEDIQYF. The CDR3 coding sequence is TGTGCCACCAGCAGAGGGTCTAGCGAAGACATTCAGTACTTC.

The J gene is TRBJ2-4, the V gene TRBV11-2; 7 bases line up with TRBD2. This CDR3 spans 14 amino acids. Germline V gives CDR1 SGHAT, CDR2 FQNNGV. Trimming removed 4 bases from V and 3 bases from J; junction bases left unmatched: 3. As DNA, the CDR3 is TGTGCCAGCAGCTCGCGGGAGATCAAAAACATTCAGTACTTC. This gives the protein CASSSREIKNIQYF.

This clone was picked up a small number of times. This rearrangement joins TRBV27 to TRBJ2-5; a possible D gene is TRBD2 (5 bases). Trimming stripped 6 bases from V and 2 bases from J, with 16 bases between. Germline CDR1 is MNHEY and CDR2 is SMNVEV (reference sequence). The CDR3 sequence is 15 residues long. The CDR3 spells CASSPFWRPQETQYF. CDR3 DNA: TGTGCCAGCAGCCCATTTTGGAGGCCGCAAGAGACCCAGTACTTC.

The V and J genes are TRBV29-1 and TRBJ2-7; TRBD1 matches 7 bases. This CDR3 has 13 amino acids. Germline values: CDR1 SQVTM, CDR2 ANQGSEA. Trimming at V came to 7 bases and at J to 3 bases, leaving 9 bases not matched to a gene. CDR3 nucleotides: TGCAGCGCCCAAGGACAGGCGAACTACGAGCAGTACTTC. Amino acids: CSAQGQANYEQYF.

This clone was detected once. J is TRBJ1-4 and V is TRBV7-2; the D gene is possibly TRBD1 (6 bases). CDR3 length: 13 residues. Trimming took off 5 bases at V and 7 bases at J, with 11 bases between the two ends. Germline V lookup: CDR1 SGHTA, CDR2 FQGNSA. The CDR3, as DNA: TGTGCCAGCAGCAGCGGACAGTTTGAAAAACTGTTTTTT. Residues: CASSSGQFEKLFF.

The chain joins TRBV6-5 to TRBJ1-2; 7 nucleotides align to TRBD1. From germline, CDR1 is MNHEY and CDR2 SVGAGI. The length of the CDR3 is 14 residues. With V trimmed by 2 bases and J by 4 bases, 4 bases remained unmatched. The CDR3 sequence: CASSYPTGVYGYTF. The CDR3 coding sequence is TGTGCCAGCAGTTACCCTACAGGGGTCTATGGCTACACCTTC.

V gene TRBV7-9 combines with J gene TRBJ2-3; 7 bases align to TRBD2. Looked up from germline, CDR1 is SEHNR and CDR2 is FQNEAQ (reference sequence). The CDR3 covers 18 residues. Trimming removed 3 bases from V and 2 bases from J; junction bases left unmatched: 14. CDR3 residues: CASSFTGTTLKYTDTQYF. The CDR3 nucleotides read TGTGCCAGCAGCTTTACGGGGACTACCCTGAAATACACAGATACGCAGTATTTT.

This chain uses TRBV6-5 with TRBJ2-2; D is unresolved. The CDR3 is 14 amino acids. The germline V and J ends were trimmed by 6 bases and 1 base, with 9 bases remaining between them. Germline V lookup: CDR1 MNHEY, CDR2 SVGAGI. The CDR3 region is CASRPNKNTGELFF. The CDR3, as DNA: TGTGCCAGCAGACCCAACAAGAACACCGGGGAGCTGTTTTTT.

This clone came up a few times. V is TRBV29-1 and J is TRBJ1-3; D is possibly TRBD1 (5 bases). The V end lost 8 bases, the J end lost 0 bases, and 11 bases lay between the germline ends. CDR3 length: 13 amino acids. Germline assignment: CDR1 SQVTM and CDR2 ANQGSEA. CDR3 amino acids: CSTTGPSGNTIYF. As DNA, the CDR3 is TGCAGCACAACAGGTCCCTCTGGAAACACCATATATTTT.

This clone is medium-sized (0.01 to 0.1%) by share. The J gene is TRBJ1-2, the V gene TRBV6-5, with D unresolved. The V gene lost 0 bases and the J gene lost 7 bases, with 9 bases spanning the gap. The germline CDR1 and CDR2 sequences are MNHEY and SVGAGI. The CDR3 sequence is 13 residues long. Here the CDR3 DNA reads TGTGCCAGCAGTTACTCGAATCAGTTTGGCTACACCTTC. Translation: CASSYSNQFGYTF.

The J gene is TRBJ2-1, the V gene TRBV5-5, with TRBD2 matching over 12 bases. CDR1 SGHKS and CDR2 YYEKEE come from the germline V gene (reference sequence). CDR3 length equals 14 residues. Trimming at V came to 4 bases and at J to 6 bases, leaving 2 bases not matched to a gene. CDR3 DNA: TGTGCCAGCAGCAAACTAGCGGGAGGCAATGAGCAGTTCTTC. Its translation: CASSKLAGGNEQFF.

This clone turned up a few times. The rearrangement links TRBV11-2 to TRBJ2-7, with a weak D call TRBD2 (5 bases). The V end lost 3 bases, the J end lost 5 bases, and 14 bases lay between the germline ends. This CDR3 spans 14 amino acids. From germline, CDR1 is SGHAT and CDR2 FQNNGV. The CDR3 here is CASSFGSGSDEQYF. CDR3 DNA sequence: TGTGCCAGCAGCTTCGGATCGGGGTCCGACGAGCAGTACTTC.

The chain carries TRBV27 and TRBJ2-3; 8 bases are a match to TRBD2. This CDR3 contains 14 residues. The J segment lost 8 bases and the V segment lost 0 bases, leaving 4 bases of the junction unmatched. CDR1 and CDR2 (germline): MNHEY, SMNVEV (reference sequence). CDR3 bases: TGTGCCAGCAGTTTATCAGCGGGAGTTGGTACGCAGTATTTT. Amino acid sequence: CASSLSAGVGTQYF.